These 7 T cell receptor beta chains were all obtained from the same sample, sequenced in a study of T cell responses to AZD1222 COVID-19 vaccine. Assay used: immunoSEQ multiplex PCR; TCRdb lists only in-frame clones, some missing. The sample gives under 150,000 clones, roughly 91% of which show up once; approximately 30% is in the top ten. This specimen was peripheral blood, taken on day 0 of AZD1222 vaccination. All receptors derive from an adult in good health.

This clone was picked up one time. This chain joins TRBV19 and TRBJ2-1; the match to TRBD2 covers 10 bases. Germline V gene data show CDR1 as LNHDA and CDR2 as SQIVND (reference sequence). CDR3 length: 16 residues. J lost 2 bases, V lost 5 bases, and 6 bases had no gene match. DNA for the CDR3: TGTGCCAGTAGTCCTAGCGGGAGCCTACCCTACAATGAGCAGTTCTTC. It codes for CASSPSGSLPYNEQFF.

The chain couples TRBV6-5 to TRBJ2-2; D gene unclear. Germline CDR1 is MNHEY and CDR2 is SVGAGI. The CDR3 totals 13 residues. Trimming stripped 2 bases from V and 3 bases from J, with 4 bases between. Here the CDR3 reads CASSYAHTGELFF. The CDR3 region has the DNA TGTGCCAGCAGTTACGCTCACACCGGGGAGCTGTTTTTT.

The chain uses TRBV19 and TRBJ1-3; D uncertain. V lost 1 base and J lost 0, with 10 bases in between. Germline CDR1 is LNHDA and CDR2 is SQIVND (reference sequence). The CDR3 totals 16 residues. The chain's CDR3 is CASSIVRVGSGNTIYF. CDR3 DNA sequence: TGTGCCAGTAGTATAGTGCGGGTCGGCTCTGGAAACACCATATATTTT.

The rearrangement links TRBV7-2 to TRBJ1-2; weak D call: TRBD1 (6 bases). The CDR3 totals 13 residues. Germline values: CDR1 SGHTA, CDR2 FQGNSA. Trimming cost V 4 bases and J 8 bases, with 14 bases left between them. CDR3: CASSSTGLVGYTF. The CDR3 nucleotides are TGTGCCAGCAGCTCCACAGGGTTGGTAGGCTACACCTTC.

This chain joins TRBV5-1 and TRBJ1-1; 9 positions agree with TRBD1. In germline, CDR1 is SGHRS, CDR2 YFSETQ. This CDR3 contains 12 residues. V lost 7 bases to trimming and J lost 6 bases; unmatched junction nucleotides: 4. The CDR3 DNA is TGCGCCAGCCGCAGGACAGGGGCTGAAGCTTTCTTT. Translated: CASRRTGAEAFF.

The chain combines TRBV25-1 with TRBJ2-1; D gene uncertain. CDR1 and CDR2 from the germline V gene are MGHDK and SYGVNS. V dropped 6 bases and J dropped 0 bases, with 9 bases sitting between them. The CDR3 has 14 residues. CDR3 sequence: CASSVGYSYNEQFF. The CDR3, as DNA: TGTGCCAGCAGCGTCGGCTACTCCTACAATGAGCAGTTCTTC.

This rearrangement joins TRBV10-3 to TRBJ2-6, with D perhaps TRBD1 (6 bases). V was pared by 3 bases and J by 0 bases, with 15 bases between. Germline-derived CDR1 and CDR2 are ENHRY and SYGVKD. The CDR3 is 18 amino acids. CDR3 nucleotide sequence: TGTGCCATCAGTGAAAACAGGGAGATGAGCTCTGGGGCCAACGTCCTGACTTTC. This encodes CAISENREMSSGANVLTF.